This TCR beta chain comes out of a study of T cell responses to AZD1222 COVID-19 vaccine (dated by TCRdb to about 2021). Looking at the study overall: TCR sequencing covered over 230 trial participants: 200 to 210 given two doses of AZD1222 and around 26 given two doses of MenACWY control vaccine. Trial participants were enrolled by age into subgroups of 18-55, 56-69 and 70-plus years, and roughly 150, 30 and 60 TCR-sequenced participants, respectively, were included in these subgroups. Points the paper makes about the study in general: The whole spike protein was spanned by vaccine-associated CD4 TCRs, and dominant responses were seen in regions 160-218 and 743-854. Conclusions about previously exposed vaccinees are limited, since just 5 or 6 AZD1222 recipients were seropositive for SARS-CoV-2 at baseline. Participants were mostly white British, with more females than males. The authors suggested clonal diversity may have been underestimated. In the small 56-69-year group, the increase in depth fell short of significance, most likely because of low power. A significant rise in spike-specific TCR breadth and depth was observed after two AZD1222 doses relative to day 0 and relative to MenACWY recipients. Reportedly, almost half of the unique spike-specific TCRs recognized epitopes lying outside the regions that are mutated in the B.1.351 and B.1.1.7 variants. Because no samples from the day 14 peak response were available, repertoires could be characterized only after the peak T cell response.

V loses 6 bases at its end and J loses 0 bases; junction bases beyond the gene matches: 1. The CDR3 goes from the cysteine to the phenylalanine over 14 residues. Only CDR3 DNA remains: 42 bases, in frame from the first base. According to the germline V gene (reference sequence), CDR1 reads LNHDA and CDR2 reads SQIVND. In the case of this clone: The clone's antigen remains unknown. Base qualities are missing; no much larger clone stands one base away.

Taken with the paper, the label for time point translates to: about 28 days (+/-7) after the second vaccine dose. AZD1222 recipients whose second dose came at about 4 weeks and those whose second dose came at about 12 weeks were combined into one group, since spike-specific TCR depth and breadth did not differ between the two schedules. Samples from vaccinated people were obtained from the UK trials COV001 and COV002, which included a single-blind randomized controlled phase 2/3 trial of AZD1222 (ChAdOx1 nCoV-19) in healthy adults. For TCRbeta chain sequencing, PBMC samples from trial participants were taken at day 0 and at day 28 after the second dose. The CDR3 regions of human TCRbeta chains were subjected to immunosequencing. Turning to the authors' computational methods: Repertoire TCRs were checked for matches against a reference library of SARS-CoV-2-specific TCRs that had been generated using the MIRA antigen-specificity platform. Breadth was defined as the fraction of unique TCRs that were SARS-CoV-2-associated, and depth was defined as the fraction of total T cells that were SARS-CoV-2-associated. Each spike-specific TCR was assigned to its reactive spike region and to a CD4 or CD8 class using the MIRA data. Log10-transformed breadth and depth values were compared by one-way ANOVA with Sidak's multiple comparisons tests. TCRdb provides this immuneACCESS table in a form limited to in-frame rearrangements. Some clones are lacking; in checked studies, under half of them reflect an unresolved V gene, and why the rest are absent is not known. D and trimming come from the DNA, and the V and J calls and clone size come from that table. The sample records under 200,000 clones, around nine tenths of which are singletons. The top ten clones comprise 0.85% to 1.1% of the sample.

Material: peripheral blood, obtained 28 days after the second AZD1222 dose. The receptor was derived from an adult who received the AZD1222 COVID-19 vaccine. This receptor chain uses TRBV19 and TRBJ1-1, with TRBD1 matching 10 junction bases. The nucleotides are TGTGCCAGTAGGGGACAGGGGATGAACACTGAAGCTTTCTTT. Translated, this is CASRGQGMNTEAFF.